The entry that follows covers one T cell receptor beta chain sequence. The antigen is not known. The CDR3 has 14 residues. Germline lookup yields CDR1 KGHSH and CDR2 LQKENI. This record comes from a study of T cells expressing NK-cell markers. Study results and limitations: Of CD8+ T cells, about 1.0-8% belonged to dominant NKG2C+ clonotypes in several donors.

TCRdb re-called the 5' RACE reads; every CDR3 protein appears as one record, without DNA. The sample's table shows a few hundred thousand distinct CDR3 sequences. The chain is built from TRBV18 and TRBJ2-1; without DNA, the TCRdb call of TRBD2 cannot be checked. Sequencing was performed on blood T cells: a sorted CD56 or NKG2C T cell subset, CD4+ or CD8+ T cells, or bulk PBMC T cells (not recorded which). This TCR was sampled from a man aged 18 to 70 in good health. The CDR3 loop is CASSRSAGMDEQFF. The variable domain in full, with the rest retrieved from reference TRBV18 and TRBJ2-1, is NAGVMQNPRHLVRRRGQEARLRCSPMKGHSHVYWYRQLPEEGLKFMVYLQKENIIDESGMPKERFSAEFPKEGPSILRIQQVVRGDSAAYFCASSRSAGMDEQFFGPGTRLTVL.